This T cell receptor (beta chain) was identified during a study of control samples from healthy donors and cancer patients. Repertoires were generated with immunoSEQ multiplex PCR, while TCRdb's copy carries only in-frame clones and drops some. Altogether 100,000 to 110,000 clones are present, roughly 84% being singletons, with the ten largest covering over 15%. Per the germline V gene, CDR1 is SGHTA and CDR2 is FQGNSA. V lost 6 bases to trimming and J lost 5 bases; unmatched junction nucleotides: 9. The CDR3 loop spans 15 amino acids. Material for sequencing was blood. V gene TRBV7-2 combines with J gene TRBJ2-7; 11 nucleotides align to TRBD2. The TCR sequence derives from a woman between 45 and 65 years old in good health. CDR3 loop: CASRFVSGGAHEQYF. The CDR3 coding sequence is TGTGCCAGCAGATTTGTTAGCGGGGGGGCCCACGAGCAGTACTTC.